This TCR beta chain was sequenced for a study of molecular identifiers for immune sequencing clone quantification. Naive CD8 libraries were made from roughly 20,000 to 1,000,000 sorted cells, and they used 10%, 30% or 50% RNA. The CDR3 covers 13 residues. Germline V lookup: CDR1 SGHAT, CDR2 FQNNGV. After removal of 0 bases from V and 14 bases from J, the junction contained 7 bases not matched to a gene. General study findings and limits: Among effectors, clones above 20 RNA copies held over 97% of molecules; among naive cells, under 1%.

Listed TCR primers, together with previously described methods, were used for the bulk TCR libraries. TCRdb called the PCR reads again in MiXCR, with one record for every CDR3 protein. This table has about 630,000 distinct CDR3 sequences, approximately 24% appearing once. This clonotype was counted only a few times. Its antigen is unknown. The rearrangement links TRBV11-2 to TRBJ2-1, with TRBD1 matching over 7 bases. Input material: naive CD8+ T cells from blood, with Jurkat cell RNA spiked in. Stated subset: FACS-sorted CD8+CD4-CCR7+CD45RA+ naive T cells. This clonotype was sampled from a human donor in good health. Some libraries in this study had Jurkat cell RNA spiked in. For the CDR3, the DNA is TGTGCCAGCAGCTTAGATCCCGGGCAGGGGGAGTTCTTC. This codes for CASSLDPGQGEFF.